The clone carrying this TCR beta chain has only one observation. Its specificity is unknown. Clinical symptoms, serum thyroxine, TRAb, thyroid ultrasound and orbital computed tomography were relied on for diagnosis. The TCR beta CDR3 regions underwent amplification from RNA transcripts. HTBI-primed first-round RT-PCR preceded second-round multiplex PCR. One entry per CDR3 protein, called by TCRdb with MiXCR from the multiplex PCR reads. This repertoire shows 600,000 to 950,000 distinct CDR3 sequences, 40% found once; its top ten account for approximately 43%. CDR3 size: 13 residues. Germline loops: CDR1 SEHNR, CDR2 FQNEAQ (reference sequence). The germline V and J ends were trimmed by 5 bases and 8 bases, with 12 bases remaining between them. The record originates from a study of Graves' ophthalmopathy and Graves' hyperthyroidism. Overall study findings and caveats: Most expanded clonotypes from thyroid (those above 0.001 frequency) were also found in blood.

V and J are TRBV7-9 and TRBJ2-2, with a possible D match to TRBD1 (6 bases). This clonotype was sampled from an adult man with Graves' ophthalmopathy. Sequencing used peripheral blood. In DNA form, the CDR3 reads TGTGCCAGCAGCATGACAGGAATAGGGGAGCTGTTTTTT. Protein: CASSMTGIGELFF.